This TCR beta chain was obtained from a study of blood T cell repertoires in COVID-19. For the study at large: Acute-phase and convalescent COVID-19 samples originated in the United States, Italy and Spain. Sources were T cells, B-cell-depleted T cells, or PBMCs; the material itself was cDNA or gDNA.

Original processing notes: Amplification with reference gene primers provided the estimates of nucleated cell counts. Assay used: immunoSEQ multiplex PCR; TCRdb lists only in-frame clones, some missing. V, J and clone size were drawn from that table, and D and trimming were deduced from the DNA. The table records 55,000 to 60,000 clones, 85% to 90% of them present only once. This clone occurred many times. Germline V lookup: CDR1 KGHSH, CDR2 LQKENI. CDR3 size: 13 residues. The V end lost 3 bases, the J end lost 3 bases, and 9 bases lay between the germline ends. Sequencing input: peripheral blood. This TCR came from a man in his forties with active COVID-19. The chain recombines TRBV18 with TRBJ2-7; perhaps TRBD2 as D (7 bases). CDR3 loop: CASSPGGLYEQYF. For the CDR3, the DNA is TGTGCCAGCTCACCGGGGGGGCTCTACGAGCAGTACTTC. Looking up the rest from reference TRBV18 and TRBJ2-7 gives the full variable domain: NAGVMQNPRHLVRRRGQEARLRCSPMKGHSHVYWYRQLPEEGLKFMVYLQKENIIDESGMPKERFSAEFPKEGPSILRIQQVVRGDSAAYFCASSPGGLYEQYFGPGTRLTVT.